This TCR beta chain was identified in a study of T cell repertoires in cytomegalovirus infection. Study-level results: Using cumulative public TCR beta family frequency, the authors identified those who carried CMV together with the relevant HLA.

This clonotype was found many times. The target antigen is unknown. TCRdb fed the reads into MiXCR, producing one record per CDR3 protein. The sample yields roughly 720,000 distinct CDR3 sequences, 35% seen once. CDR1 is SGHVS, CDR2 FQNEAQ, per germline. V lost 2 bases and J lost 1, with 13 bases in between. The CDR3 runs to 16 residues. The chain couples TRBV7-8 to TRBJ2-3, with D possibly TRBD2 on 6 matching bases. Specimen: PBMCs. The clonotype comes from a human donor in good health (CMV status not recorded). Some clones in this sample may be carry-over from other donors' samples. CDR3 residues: CASSLTRLEGTDTQYF. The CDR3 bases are TGTGCCAGCAGCTTAACCCGACTAGAAGGCACAGATACGCAGTATTTT.